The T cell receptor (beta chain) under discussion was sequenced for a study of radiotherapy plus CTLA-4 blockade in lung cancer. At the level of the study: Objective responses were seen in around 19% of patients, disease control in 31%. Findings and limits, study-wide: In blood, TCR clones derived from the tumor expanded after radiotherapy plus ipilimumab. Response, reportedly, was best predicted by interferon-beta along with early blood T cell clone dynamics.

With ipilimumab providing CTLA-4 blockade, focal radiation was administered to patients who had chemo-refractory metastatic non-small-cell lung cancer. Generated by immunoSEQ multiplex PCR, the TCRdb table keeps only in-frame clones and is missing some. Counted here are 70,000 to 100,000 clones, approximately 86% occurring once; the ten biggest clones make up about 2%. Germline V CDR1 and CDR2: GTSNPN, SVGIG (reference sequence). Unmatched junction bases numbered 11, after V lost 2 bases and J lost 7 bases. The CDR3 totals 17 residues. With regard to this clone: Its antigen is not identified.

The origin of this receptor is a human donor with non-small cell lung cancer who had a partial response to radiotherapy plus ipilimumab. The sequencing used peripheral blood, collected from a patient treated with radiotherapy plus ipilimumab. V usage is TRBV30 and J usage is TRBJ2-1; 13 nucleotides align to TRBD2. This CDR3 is CAWSPIRTSGSRNEQFF. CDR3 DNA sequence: TGTGCCTGGAGTCCCATAAGGACTAGCGGGAGTAGGAATGAGCAGTTCTTC.